This T cell receptor beta chain was captured in a study of cytomegalovirus exposure and HLA in healthy donors. The CDR3 extends over 12 amino acids. V gave up 4 bases and J gave up 4 bases, with 8 bases separating them. Germline loops: CDR1 SGHTA, CDR2 FQGNSA. The PCR had 60 Vbeta and 13 Jbeta primers. TCRdb keeps only in-frame clones here, not all; method: immunoSEQ multiplex PCR. The table shows roughly 100,000 clones, with 70% to 80% occurring only once. The rearrangement links TRBV7-2 to TRBJ2-7; no clear D. The sequence was collected from a woman in her thirties or forties in good health and CMV-seronegative. The sequenced material came from PBMCs. The CDR3 bases are TGTGCCAGCAGCTCGCTTACTTACGAGCAGTACTTC. As protein: CASSSLTYEQYF.